The 3 T cell receptor beta chains reported below all come from one sample, sequenced in a study of cytomegalovirus exposure and HLA in healthy donors. Amplification used 60 Vbeta primers and 13 Jbeta primers. TCRdb's copy holds only in-frame clones and misses some; the assay was immunoSEQ multiplex PCR. The repertoire has under 130,000 clones, 65% to 85% of them found once; the top ten carry roughly 3.9%. Sequenced material: PBMCs. Receptor source: a man aged 45 to 65 in good health and CMV-seropositive.

The chain uses TRBV12-5 and TRBJ1-1; D remains unclear. The CDR3 loop spans 13 amino acids. V dropped 0 bases and J dropped 4 bases, with 6 bases sitting between them. In germline, CDR1 is LGHNT, CDR2 FRNRAP. The CDR3: CASGLVPGTEAFF. The CDR3 nucleotides read TGTGCTAGTGGTTTGGTGCCGGGCACTGAAGCTTTCTTT. The complete variable domain, with remaining parts taken from reference TRBV12-5 and TRBJ1-1, reads DARVTQTPRHKVTEMGQEVTMRCQPILGHNTVFWYRQTMMQGLELLAYFRNRAPLDDSGMPKDRFSAEMPDATLATLKIQPSEPRDSAVYFCASGLVPGTEAFFGQGTRLTVV.

This clone was seen once. This chain joins TRBV28 and TRBJ1-6, with 10 bases identical to TRBD1. V was pared by 4 bases and J by 6 bases, with 6 bases of the junction left unmatched. The germline CDR1 and CDR2 sequences are MDHEN and SYDVKM. The CDR3 runs 16 residues. The CDR3 nucleotides are TGTGCCAGCAGTTCGGGACAGGGGACCGGTAATTCACCCCTCCACTTT. Translating it yields CASSSGQGTGNSPLHF.

The chain has TRBV27 and TRBJ2-3; D is undetermined. V lost 3 bases to trimming and J lost 5 bases, with 9 bases between them. This CDR3 spans 13 amino acids. CDR1 and CDR2 from the germline V gene are MNHEY and SMNVEV (reference sequence). The CDR3 sequence is CASSFWAKDTQYF. Written as DNA, the CDR3 is TGTGCCAGCAGTTTTTGGGCCAAAGATACGCAGTATTTT.